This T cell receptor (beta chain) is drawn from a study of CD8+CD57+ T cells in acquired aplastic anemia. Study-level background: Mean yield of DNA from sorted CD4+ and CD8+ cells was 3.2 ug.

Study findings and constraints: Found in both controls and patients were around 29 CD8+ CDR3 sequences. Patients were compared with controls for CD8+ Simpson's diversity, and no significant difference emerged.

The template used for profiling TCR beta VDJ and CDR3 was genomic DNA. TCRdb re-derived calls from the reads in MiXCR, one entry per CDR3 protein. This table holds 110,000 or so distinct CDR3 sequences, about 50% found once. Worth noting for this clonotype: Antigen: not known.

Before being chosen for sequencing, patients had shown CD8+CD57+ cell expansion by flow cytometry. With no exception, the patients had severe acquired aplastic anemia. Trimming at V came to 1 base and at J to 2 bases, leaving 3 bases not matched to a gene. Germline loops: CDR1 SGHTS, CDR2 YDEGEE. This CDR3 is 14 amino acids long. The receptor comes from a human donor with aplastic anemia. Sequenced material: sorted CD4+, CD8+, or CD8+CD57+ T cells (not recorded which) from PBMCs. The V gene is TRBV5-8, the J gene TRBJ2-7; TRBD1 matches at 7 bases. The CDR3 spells CASSLRQGAYEQYF. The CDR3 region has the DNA TGTGCCAGCAGCTTGCGACAGGGAGCCTACGAGCAGTACTTC. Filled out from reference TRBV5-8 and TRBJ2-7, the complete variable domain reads EAGVTQSPTHLIKTRGQQATLRCSPISGHTSVYWYQQALGLGLQFLLWYDEGEERNRGNFPPRFSGRQFPNYSSELNVNALELEDSALYLCASSLRQGAYEQYFGPGTRLTVT.